The next 3 T cell receptor beta chains were all read from a single sample in a study of cytomegalovirus exposure and HLA in healthy donors. With 60 Vbeta and 13 Jbeta primers, the PCR was carried out. TCRdb keeps only in-frame clones here, not all; method: immunoSEQ multiplex PCR. The table records about 160,000 clones, around four fifths of them present only once. The specimen was PBMCs. The receptors were gathered from a man between 25 and 39 years old in good health and CMV-seronegative.

This sequence joins TRBV28 and TRBJ2-7; 7 nucleotides agree with TRBD1. Germline CDR1 MDHEN, CDR2 SYDVKM. After removal of 5 bases from V and 3 bases from J, the junction contained 7 bases not matched to a gene. The CDR3 contains 14 residues. The CDR3 nucleotides read TGTGCCAGCAGTCGGGGACAGTCCCTCTACGAGCAGTACTTC. This codes for CASSRGQSLYEQYF.

The gene calls are TRBV6-5 and TRBJ1-3; D is ambiguous. CDR3 length equals 15 residues. The ends were cut back, 5 bases at V and 5 bases at J, with 16 bases in the middle. Germline V gives CDR1 MNHEY, CDR2 SVGAGI. The CDR3 coding sequence is TGTGCCAGCAGTCCTTCGGCCCGGAGGAGAAACACCATATATTTT. It codes for CASSPSARRRNTIYF.

This chain uses TRBV4-3 with TRBJ2-3, with TRBD2 identical over 9 bases. V lost 0 bases and J lost 0; bases outside the gene matches: 7. CDR3 size: 18 residues. Looked up from germline, CDR1 is LGHNA and CDR2 is YSLEER. The DNA of the CDR3 is TGCGCCAGCAGCCAAGATACCGTGACTAGCGGAAGCACAGATACGCAGTATTTT. It specifies CASSQDTVTSGSTDTQYF.